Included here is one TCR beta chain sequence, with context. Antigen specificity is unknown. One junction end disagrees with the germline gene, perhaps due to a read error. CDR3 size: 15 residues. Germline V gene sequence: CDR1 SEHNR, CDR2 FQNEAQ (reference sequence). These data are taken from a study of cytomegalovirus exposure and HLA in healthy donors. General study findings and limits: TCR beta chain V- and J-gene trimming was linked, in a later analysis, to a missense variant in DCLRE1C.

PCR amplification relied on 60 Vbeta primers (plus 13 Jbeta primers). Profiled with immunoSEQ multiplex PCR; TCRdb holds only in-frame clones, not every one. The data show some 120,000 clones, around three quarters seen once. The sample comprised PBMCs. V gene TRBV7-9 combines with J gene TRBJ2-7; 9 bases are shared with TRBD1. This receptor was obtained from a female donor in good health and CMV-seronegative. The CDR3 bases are TGTTCCAGCAGCTTCGAGACGACAGGGGGATACGAGCAGTACTTC. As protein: CSSSFETTGGYEQYF.